These 10 T cell receptor beta chains were sequenced from one sample in a study of a mutant IDH1 vaccine in newly diagnosed glioma. Time point meaning: week 23, last vaccination. The study gave 300 ug of mutant IDH1 20-mer peptide per vaccine dose, with topical imiquimod. Their specific antigens are unknown. Only in-frame clones appear in the TCRdb table, and some are missing; sequencing was by immunoSEQ multiplex PCR. Here the sample spans approximately 60,000 clones, 81% being singletons. The sequencing here drew on PBMCs, taken from a glioma patient whose treatment included an IDH1 peptide vaccine. All receptors come from a middle-aged woman with glioma. Some clones in this sample may be carry-over from other donors' samples.

There are a few counts of this clone. The chain has TRBV2 and TRBJ1-1, with a tentative D call TRBD1 (5 bases). V lost 6 bases and J 5 bases, leaving 16 bases between the germline ends. The CDR3 totals 14 residues. The germline V gene has CDR1 SNHLY and CDR2 FYNNEI. The CDR3 coding sequence is TGTGCCAGCAGGGTAACAGCGGGGGGGACTGAAGCTTTCTTT. Translating gives CASRVTAGGTEAFF.

This chain connects TRBV11-3 to TRBJ1-1, with 11 nucleotides matching TRBD1. CDR1 is SGHNT, CDR2 YENEEA, per germline. V gave up 3 bases and J gave up 6 bases; unmatched junction bases: 9. The CDR3 is made up of 16 amino acids. CDR3 DNA sequence: TGTGCCAGCAGCTTCGGACAGGGGGCGCAGGGCGCTGAAGCTTTCTTT. Amino acids: CASSFGQGAQGAEAFF.

This chain joins TRBV9 and TRBJ2-2, with D tentatively TRBD2 (7 bases). The CDR3 is 15 amino acids. Germline V lookup: CDR1 SGDLS, CDR2 YYNGEE. V was pared by 3 bases and J by 4 bases, with 13 bases between. CDR3 loop: CASSGRGPITGELFF. The DNA for the CDR3 is TGTGCCAGCAGCGGGCGGGGGCCGATCACCGGGGAGCTGTTTTTT.

This rearrangement joins TRBV4-1 to TRBJ2-5; 14 bases fit TRBD2. The junction had 5 bases not matched to a gene; V was cut back by 4 bases and J by 7 bases. In germline, CDR1 is MGHRA, CDR2 YSYEKL. This CDR3 region has 15 residues. CDR3 DNA sequence: TGCGCCAGCAGCCCCGGGACTAGCGGGGGAGGGACCCAGTACTTC. The encoded protein is CASSPGTSGGGTQYF.

V gene TRBV5-1 combines with J gene TRBJ1-4, with 7 positions matching TRBD1. Losses at the gene ends were 1 base for V and 7 bases for J; bases not matched to a gene: 4. In germline, CDR1 is SGHRS, CDR2 YFSETQ. The CDR3 has 14 residues. Written as DNA, the CDR3 is TGCGCCAGCAGCTTGCAGGGGGGCGGTGAAAAACTGTTTTTT. It specifies CASSLQGGGEKLFF.

This chain links TRBV19 with TRBJ1-4; D is undetermined. The CDR3 extends over 12 amino acids. The germline gives CDR1 LNHDA, CDR2 SQIVND (reference sequence). V lost 0 bases and J lost 13, with 9 bases in between. CDR3: CASSIEGTVLFF. CDR3 in DNA: TGTGCCAGTAGTATAGAAGGTACAGTACTGTTTTTT.

This chain joins TRBV5-1 and TRBJ1-3; D ambiguous. Germline CDR1 and CDR2: SGHRS and YFSETQ. V was cut by 4 bases and J by 0 bases, with 11 bases left in between. The CDR3 totals 15 residues. The CDR3 sequence is CASSQTALSGNTIYF. DNA of the CDR3: TGCGCCAGCAGCCAAACAGCCCTCTCTGGAAACACCATATATTTT.

On this clone: Within the sample, other DNA sequences also encode this same CDR3. The chain recombines TRBV14 with TRBJ1-1; D is unresolved. Germline-derived CDR1 and CDR2 are SGHDN and FVKESK. V gave up 4 bases and J gave up 0 bases, with 6 bases separating them. CDR3 length: 13 residues. The CDR3 DNA reads TGTGCCAGCAGCCTCTCAATGAACACTGAAGCTTTCTTT. It specifies CASSLSMNTEAFF.

This chain uses TRBV5-4 with TRBJ2-3; D not certain. Germline V gene sequence: CDR1 SGHNT, CDR2 YYREEE (reference sequence). CDR3 size: 15 residues. Trimming shortened V by 4 bases and J by 6 bases, and 18 bases separated the two germline ends. CDR3 residues: CASSPGPSIDDTQYF. DNA for the CDR3: TGTGCCAGCAGCCCGGGTCCGTCCATTGACGATACGCAGTATTTT.

This clone was counted at least ten times. The genes are TRBV4-1 and TRBJ1-1; no clear D. Germline assignment: CDR1 MGHRA and CDR2 YSYEKL. This CDR3 is 11 amino acids long. Trimming shortened V by 8 bases and J by 1 base, and 5 bases separated the two germline ends. CDR3 DNA sequence: TGCGCCAGCGCACAGAACACTGAAGCTTTCTTT. It specifies CASAQNTEAFF.